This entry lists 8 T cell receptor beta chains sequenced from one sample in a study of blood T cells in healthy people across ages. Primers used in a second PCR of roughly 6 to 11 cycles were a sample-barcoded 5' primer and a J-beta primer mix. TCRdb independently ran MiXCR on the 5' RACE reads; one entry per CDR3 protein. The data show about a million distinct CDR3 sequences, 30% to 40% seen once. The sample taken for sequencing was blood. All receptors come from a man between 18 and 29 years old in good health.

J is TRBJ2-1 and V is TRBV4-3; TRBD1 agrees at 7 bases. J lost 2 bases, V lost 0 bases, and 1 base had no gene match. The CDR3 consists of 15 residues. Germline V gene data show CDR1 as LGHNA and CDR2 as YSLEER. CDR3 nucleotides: TGCGCCAGCAGCCAAGACCAGGGGGCCTACAATGAGCAGTTCTTC. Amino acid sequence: CASSQDQGAYNEQFF.

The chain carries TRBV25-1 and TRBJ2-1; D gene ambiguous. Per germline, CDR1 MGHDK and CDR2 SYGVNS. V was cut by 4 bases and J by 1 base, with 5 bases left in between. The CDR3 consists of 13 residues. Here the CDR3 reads CASSGWSYNEQFF. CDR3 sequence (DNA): TGTGCCAGCAGTGGGTGGTCCTACAATGAGCAGTTCTTC.

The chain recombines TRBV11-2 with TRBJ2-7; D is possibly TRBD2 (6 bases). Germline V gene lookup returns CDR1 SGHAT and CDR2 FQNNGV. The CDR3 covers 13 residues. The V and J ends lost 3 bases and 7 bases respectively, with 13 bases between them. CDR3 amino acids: CASSLGLKNEQYF. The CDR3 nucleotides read TGTGCCAGCAGCTTGGGACTTAAAAATGAGCAGTACTTC.

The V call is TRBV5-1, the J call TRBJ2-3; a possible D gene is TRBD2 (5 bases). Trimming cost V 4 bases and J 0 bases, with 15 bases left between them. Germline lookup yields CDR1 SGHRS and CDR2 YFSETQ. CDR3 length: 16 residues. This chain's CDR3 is CASSGVLALSTDTQYF. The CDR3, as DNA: TGCGCCAGCAGCGGGGTGCTAGCCCTCAGCACAGATACGCAGTATTTT.

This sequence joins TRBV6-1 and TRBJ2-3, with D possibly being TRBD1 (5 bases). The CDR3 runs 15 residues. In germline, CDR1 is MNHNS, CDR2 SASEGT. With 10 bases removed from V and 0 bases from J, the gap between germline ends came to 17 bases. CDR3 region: CAIPVRGVSTDTQYF. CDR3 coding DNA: TGTGCCATCCCGGTTAGGGGCGTGAGCACAGATACGCAGTATTTT.

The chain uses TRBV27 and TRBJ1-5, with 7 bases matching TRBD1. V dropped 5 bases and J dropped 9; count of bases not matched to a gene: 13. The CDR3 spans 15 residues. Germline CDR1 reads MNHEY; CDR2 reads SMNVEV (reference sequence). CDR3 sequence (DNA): TGTGCCAGCAGTCCCCGAGACAGGGAGTCTGGGCCCCAGCATTTT. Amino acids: CASSPRDRESGPQHF.

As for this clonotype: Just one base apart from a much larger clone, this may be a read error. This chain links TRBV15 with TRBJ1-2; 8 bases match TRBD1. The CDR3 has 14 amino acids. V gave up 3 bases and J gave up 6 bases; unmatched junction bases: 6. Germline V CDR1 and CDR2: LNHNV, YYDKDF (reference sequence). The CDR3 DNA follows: TGTGCCACCAGCAGGGGGGACAGGTCCGATGGCTACACCTTC. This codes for CATSRGDRSDGYTF.

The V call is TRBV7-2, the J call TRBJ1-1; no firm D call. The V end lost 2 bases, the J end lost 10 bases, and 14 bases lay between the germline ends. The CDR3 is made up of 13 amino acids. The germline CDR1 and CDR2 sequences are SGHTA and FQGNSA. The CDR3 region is CASSLLDGRGAFF. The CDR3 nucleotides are TGTGCCAGCAGCTTACTCGACGGGCGGGGAGCTTTCTTT.